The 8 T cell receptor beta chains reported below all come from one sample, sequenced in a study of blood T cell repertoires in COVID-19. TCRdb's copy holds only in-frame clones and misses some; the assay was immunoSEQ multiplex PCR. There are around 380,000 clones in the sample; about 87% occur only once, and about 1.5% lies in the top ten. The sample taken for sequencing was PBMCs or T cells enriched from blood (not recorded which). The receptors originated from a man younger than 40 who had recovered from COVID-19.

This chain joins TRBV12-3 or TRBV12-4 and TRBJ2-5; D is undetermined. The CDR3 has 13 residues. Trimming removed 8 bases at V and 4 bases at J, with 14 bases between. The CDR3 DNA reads TGTGCCAGCGCGTACCTTACCGGAGAGACCCAGTACTTC. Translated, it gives CASAYLTGETQYF.

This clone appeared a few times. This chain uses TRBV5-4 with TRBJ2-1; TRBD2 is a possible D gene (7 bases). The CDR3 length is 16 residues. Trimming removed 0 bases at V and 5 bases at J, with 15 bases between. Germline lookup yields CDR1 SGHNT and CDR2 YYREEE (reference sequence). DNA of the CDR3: TGTGCCAGCAGCTTGGCGGGGGGCTTTCGGGACAATGAGCAGTTCTTC. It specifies CASSLAGGFRDNEQFF.

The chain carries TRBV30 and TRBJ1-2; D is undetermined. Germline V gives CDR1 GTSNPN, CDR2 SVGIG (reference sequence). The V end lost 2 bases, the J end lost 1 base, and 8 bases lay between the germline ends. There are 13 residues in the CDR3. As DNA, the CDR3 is TGTGCCTGGAGTCCCACGGGTAACTATGGCTACACCTTC. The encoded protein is CAWSPTGNYGYTF. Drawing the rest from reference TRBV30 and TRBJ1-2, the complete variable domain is SQTIHQWPATLVQPVGSPLSLECTVEGTSNPNLYWYRQAAGRGLQLLFYSVGIGQISSEVPQNLSASRPQDRQFILSSKKLLLSDSGFYLCAWSPTGNYGYTFGSGTRLTVV.

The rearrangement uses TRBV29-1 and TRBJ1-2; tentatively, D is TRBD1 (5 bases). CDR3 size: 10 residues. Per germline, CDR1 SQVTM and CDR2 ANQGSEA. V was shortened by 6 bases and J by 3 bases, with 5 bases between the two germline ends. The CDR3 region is CSVTDYGYTF. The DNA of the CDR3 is TGCAGCGTGACAGACTATGGCTACACCTTC.

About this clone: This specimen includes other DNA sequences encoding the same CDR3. The CDR3 region is CASSQATGSGNTIYF. For the CDR3, the DNA is TGCGCCAGCAGTCAGGCGACAGGCTCTGGAAACACCATATATTTT. The chain has TRBV4-1 and TRBJ1-3; D might be TRBD1 (6 bases). Looked up from germline, CDR1 is MGHRA and CDR2 is YSYEKL. This CDR3 spans 15 amino acids. The V end was cut by 6 bases, the J end by 0 bases, with 12 bases between.

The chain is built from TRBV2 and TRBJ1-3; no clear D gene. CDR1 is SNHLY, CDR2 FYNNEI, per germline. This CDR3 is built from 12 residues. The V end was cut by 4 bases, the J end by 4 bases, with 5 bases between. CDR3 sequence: CASSGEGNTIYF. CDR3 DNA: TGTGCCAGCAGTGGAGAGGGAAACACCATATATTTT. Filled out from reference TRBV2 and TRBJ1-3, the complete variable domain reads EPEVTQTPSHQVTQMGQEVILRCVPISNHLYFYWYRQILGQKVEFLVSFYNNEISEKSEIFDDQFSVERPDGSNFTLKIRSTKLEDSAMYFCASSGEGNTIYFGEGSWLTVV.

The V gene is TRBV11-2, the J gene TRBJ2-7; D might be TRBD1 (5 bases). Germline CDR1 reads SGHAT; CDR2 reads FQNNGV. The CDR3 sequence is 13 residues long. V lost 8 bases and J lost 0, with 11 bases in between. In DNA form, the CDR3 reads TGTGCCAGCGGAACAGGCCTCTCCTACGAGCAGTACTTC. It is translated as CASGTGLSYEQYF.

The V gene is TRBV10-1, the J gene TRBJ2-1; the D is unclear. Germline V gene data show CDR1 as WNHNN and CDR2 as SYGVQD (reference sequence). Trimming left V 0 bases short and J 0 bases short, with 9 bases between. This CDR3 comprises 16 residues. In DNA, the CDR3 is TGCGCCAGCAGTGAGTCCCGGGTCAGCTCCTACAATGAGCAGTTCTTC. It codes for CASSESRVSSYNEQFF.